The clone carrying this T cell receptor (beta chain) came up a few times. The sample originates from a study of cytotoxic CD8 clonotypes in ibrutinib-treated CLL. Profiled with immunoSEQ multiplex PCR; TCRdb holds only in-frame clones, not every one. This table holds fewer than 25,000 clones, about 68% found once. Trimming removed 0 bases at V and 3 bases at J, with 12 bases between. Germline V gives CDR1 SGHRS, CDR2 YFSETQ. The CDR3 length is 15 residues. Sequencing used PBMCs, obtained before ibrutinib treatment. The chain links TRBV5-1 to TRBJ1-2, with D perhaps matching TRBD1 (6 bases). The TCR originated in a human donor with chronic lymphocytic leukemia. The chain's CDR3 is CASSLDGRGDYGYTF. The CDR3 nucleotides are TGCGCCAGCAGCTTGGACGGCAGGGGCGACTATGGCTACACCTTC.